Following are 31 T cell receptor beta chains from one sample sequenced in a study of blood T cell repertoires in COVID-19. Clones were read by immunoSEQ multiplex PCR, and TCRdb kept only the in-frame ones, dropping some. The table lists approximately 400,000 clones, roughly 77% of them singletons, with over 0.95% in the top ten. Sequencing was performed on peripheral blood. The receptors derive from a human donor with acute or convalescent COVID-19. The donor label of this sample is uncertain.

The chain employs TRBV30 and TRBJ1-2; D is possibly TRBD1 (6 bases). Germline V gene sequence: CDR1 GTSNPN, CDR2 SVGIG (reference sequence). V dropped 6 bases and J dropped 8 bases, with 16 bases sitting between them. The length of the CDR3 is 12 residues. The CDR3 DNA reads TGTGCCTGCCCACAGGGAGGGAGAGGCTACACCTTC. Protein sequence: CACPQGGRGYTF.

This clone was picked up a small number of times. The J gene is TRBJ2-1, the V gene TRBV9; a weak D match, TRBD2 (7 bases). Trimming removed 0 bases at V and 7 bases at J, with 14 bases between. This CDR3 is 15 amino acids long. Looked up from germline, CDR1 is SGDLS and CDR2 is YYNGEE. CDR3 region: CASSVDGGGGNEQFF. The CDR3 bases are TGTGCCAGCAGCGTAGATGGGGGAGGGGGTAATGAGCAGTTCTTC.

This chain joins TRBV27 and TRBJ1-1; no firm D call. The V end lost 3 bases, the J end lost 2 bases, and 13 bases lay between the germline ends. Germline CDR1 is MNHEY and CDR2 is SMNVEV (reference sequence). The CDR3 contains 15 residues. CDR3: CASSFGPSGNTEAFF. DNA for the CDR3: TGTGCCAGCAGTTTCGGTCCGTCGGGAAACACTGAAGCTTTCTTT.

The chain couples TRBV29-1 to TRBJ2-7; 8 nucleotides line up with TRBD1. The CDR3 runs 13 residues. Germline CDR1 reads SQVTM; CDR2 reads ANQGSEA. The J segment lost 2 bases and the V segment lost 4 bases, leaving 4 bases of the junction unmatched. In nucleotides, the CDR3 is TGCAGCGTTGGGACAGGGCAAACCTACGAGCAGTACTTC. It specifies CSVGTGQTYEQYF.

The chain links TRBV12-3 or TRBV12-4 to TRBJ2-7; no definite D call. The CDR3 spans 12 residues. V lost 7 bases and J 7 bases, leaving 14 bases between the germline ends. CDR3 region: CASTRRSGEQYF. The DNA of the CDR3 is TGTGCCAGCACCCGACGGTCCGGGGAGCAGTACTTC.

Turning to this clone: A far larger clone is off by one base, so a read error is likely. The rearrangement joins TRBV5-4 to TRBJ2-7; a weak D match, TRBD2 (6 bases). From germline, CDR1 is SGHNT and CDR2 YYREEE (reference sequence). Trimming took 2 bases from V and 0 from J, leaving 6 bases between them. CDR3 length: 13 amino acids. For the CDR3, the DNA is TGTGCCAGCAGCTTCGGGGGCTCCTACGAGCAGTACTTC. Residues: CASSFGGSYEQYF.

The chain recombines TRBV25-1 with TRBJ2-1; 12 positions match TRBD1. The V gene end was trimmed by 4 bases and the J gene end by 9 bases; junction bases not matched to a gene: 10. CDR1 and CDR2 from the germline V gene are MGHDK and SYGVNS. This CDR3 comprises 16 residues. CDR3 sequence reads: CASSVPGTGGFSEQFF. CDR3 in DNA: TGTGCCAGCAGTGTTCCCGGGACAGGGGGCTTCAGTGAGCAGTTCTTC.

V gene TRBV3-1 (or the pseudogene TRBV3-2) combines with J gene TRBJ2-2; 7 bases fit TRBD1. The V gene's germline CDR1 is LGHDT and CDR2 YNNKEL (reference sequence). Losses at the gene ends were 6 bases for V and 6 bases for J; bases not matched to a gene: 19. The CDR3 has 18 amino acids. The CDR3 sequence: CASSSMWTGRLGAGELFF. DNA of the CDR3: TGTGCCAGCAGTTCAATGTGGACAGGACGGTTGGGAGCCGGGGAGCTGTTTTTT.

This clone was seen more than once but under ten times. The sample carries other DNA sequences with the same CDR3. The chain employs TRBV5-1 and TRBJ1-6; 9 bases agree with TRBD1. The CDR3 spans 13 residues. V gave up 4 bases and J gave up 10 bases; unmatched junction bases: 3. Germline CDR1 is SGHRS and CDR2 is YFSETQ. CDR3 amino acids: CASSRTGDSPLHF. The CDR3 region has the DNA TGCGCCAGCAGCAGGACAGGGGACTCACCCCTCCACTTT. The whole variable domain, remainder taken from reference TRBV5-1 and TRBJ1-6, is KAGVTQTPRYLIKTRGQQVTLSCSPISGHRSVSWYQQTPGQGLQFLFEYFSETQRNKGNFPGRFSGRQFSNSRSEMNVSTLELGDSALYLCASSRTGDSPLHFGNGTRLTVT.

This clone was detected a few times. The chain recombines TRBV5-1 with TRBJ2-7, with D maybe TRBD2 (6 bases). This CDR3 has 15 residues. Germline CDR1 SGHRS, CDR2 YFSETQ. Trimming took 0 bases from V and 5 from J, leaving 15 bases between them. CDR3: CASSLGSGEVDEQYF. The CDR3 nucleotides read TGCGCCAGCAGCTTGGGTTCGGGAGAGGTGGACGAGCAGTACTTC.

This rearrangement joins TRBV29-1 to TRBJ1-4; TRBD1 might be the D (5 bases). Per the germline V gene, CDR1 is SQVTM and CDR2 is ANQGSEA. The CDR3 sequence is 12 residues long. Trimming removed 6 bases from V and 13 bases from J, with 18 bases in between. The CDR3 region is CSVSQGTQGLFF. The CDR3 DNA reads TGCAGCGTATCCCAGGGCACCCAAGGACTGTTTTTT.

The chain links TRBV6-5 to TRBJ2-1, with 8 positions matching TRBD1. Germline-derived CDR1 and CDR2 are MNHEY and SVGAGI. The junction had 3 bases not matched to a gene; V was cut back by 9 bases and J by 8 bases. This CDR3 region has 11 residues. This chain's CDR3 is CASDRGHEQFF. In DNA, the CDR3 is TGTGCCAGTGACAGGGGACATGAGCAGTTCTTC.

This chain links TRBV6-6 with TRBJ1-5; no definite D call. Trimming removed 4 bases at V and 2 bases at J, with 15 bases between. Germline V gene sequence: CDR1 MNHNY, CDR2 SVGAGI (reference sequence). This CDR3 region has 16 residues. CDR3 sequence reads: CASSSRARGGNQPQHF. The DNA of the CDR3 is TGTGCCAGCAGTTCCCGGGCTCGGGGTGGCAATCAGCCCCAGCATTTT.

In its sample, this clone was seen a few times. The V gene is TRBV6-5, the J gene TRBJ2-3; weak D call: TRBD2 (6 bases). The CDR3 has 14 amino acids. With 2 bases removed from V and 6 bases from J, the gap between germline ends came to 12 bases. In germline, CDR1 is MNHEY, CDR2 SVGAGI. The CDR3 coding sequence is TGTGCCAGCAGTTACCGCGGGGCGTCCGATACGCAGTATTTT. Its translation is CASSYRGASDTQYF.

The rearrangement links TRBV6-6 to TRBJ2-1; tentative D call: TRBD2 (6 bases). Deletions cut 2 bases from V and 7 bases from J, with 9 bases between. The CDR3 has 13 amino acids. Germline-derived CDR1 and CDR2 are MNHNY and SVGAGI (reference sequence). The chain's CDR3 is CASSYRTKNEQFF. The CDR3 nucleotides are TGTGCCAGCAGTTACAGGACTAAGAATGAGCAGTTCTTC.

This chain uses TRBV13 with TRBJ2-7; 8 nucleotides match TRBD2. V lost 3 bases and J lost 6; bases outside the gene matches: 7. From germline, CDR1 is PRHDT and CDR2 FYEKMQ (reference sequence). The CDR3 extends over 14 amino acids. For the CDR3, the DNA is TGTGCCAGCAGCTTGCGGGAGGCACTACGCGAGCAGTACTTC. Translating gives CASSLREALREQYF. The entire variable domain, with the rest obtained from reference TRBV13 and TRBJ2-7, is as follows: AAGVIQSPRHLIKEKRETATLKCYPIPRHDTVYWYQQGPGQDPQFLISFYEKMQSDKGSIPDRFSAQQFSDYHSELNMSSLELGDSALYFCASSLREALREQYFGPGTRLTVT.

This clone has more than one count but fewer than ten. This chain links TRBV20-1 with TRBJ1-1, with D tentatively TRBD1 (6 bases). Trimming took off 2 bases at V and 8 bases at J, with 9 bases between the two ends. CDR1 is DFQATT, CDR2 SNEGSKA, per germline (reference sequence). The CDR3 totals 11 residues. The CDR3 nucleotides read TGCAGTGCTAGATCCACAGGGGAAGCTTTCTTT. Its translation: CSARSTGEAFF.

The chain has TRBV3-1 (or the pseudogene TRBV3-2) and TRBJ2-5; D gene unclear. The CDR3 covers 14 residues. V was pared by 0 bases and J by 6 bases, with 11 bases between. Germline CDR1 LGHDT, CDR2 YNNKEL (reference sequence). The CDR3 protein is CASSQDVALQTQYF. CDR3 nucleotides: TGTGCCAGCAGCCAAGATGTGGCTTTACAGACCCAGTACTTC.

This clone occurred many times. V and J are TRBV28 and TRBJ1-1; D is ambiguous. The germline CDR1 and CDR2 sequences are MDHEN and SYDVKM. This CDR3 region has 15 residues. V lost 2 bases to trimming and J lost 4 bases, with 14 bases between them. CDR3 sequence reads: CASSLGPGIFTEAFF. Here the CDR3 DNA reads TGTGCCAGCAGTTTAGGTCCGGGGATATTCACTGAAGCTTTCTTT.

The chain couples TRBV2 to TRBJ1-1; possible D gene TRBD1, 5 bases. Trimming pared 6 bases from V and 10 bases from J, leaving 24 bases between. CDR1 is SNHLY and CDR2 is FYNNEI in the germline V gene. The CDR3 extends over 15 amino acids. CDR3 loop: CASRLGVSGTWVAFF. As DNA, the CDR3 is TGTGCCAGCAGGCTAGGGGTCTCAGGGACTTGGGTAGCTTTCTTT.

The rearrangement joins TRBV5-1 to TRBJ2-6, with 10 bases identical to TRBD1. Germline V lookup: CDR1 SGHRS, CDR2 YFSETQ. This CDR3 is built from 18 residues. The J segment lost 2 bases and the V segment lost 3 bases, leaving 8 bases of the junction unmatched. CDR3 nucleotide sequence: TGCGCCAGCAGCTCTCCGACAGGGGGCCTCACTGGGGCCAACGTCCTGACTTTC. It translates to CASSSPTGGLTGANVLTF.

The rearrangement uses TRBV10-3 and TRBJ2-7; 8 bases map to TRBD1. The V gene end was trimmed by 3 bases and the J gene end by 5 bases; junction bases not matched to a gene: 12. This CDR3 comprises 16 residues. Germline V lookup: CDR1 ENHRY, CDR2 SYGVKD. CDR3 loop: CAISDGGTGQGHEQYF. In DNA, the CDR3 is TGTGCCATCAGTGATGGGGGGACAGGACAGGGCCACGAGCAGTACTTC.

The chain joins TRBV5-8 to TRBJ2-7; 9 bases map to TRBD1. Looked up from germline, CDR1 is SGHTS and CDR2 is YDEGEE. The V gene end was trimmed by 2 bases and the J gene end by 7 bases; junction bases not matched to a gene: 10. The CDR3 is made up of 15 amino acids. This chain's CDR3 is CASSFRGTGFLEQYF. CDR3 DNA: TGTGCCAGCAGCTTCCGCGGGACAGGGTTTCTTGAGCAGTACTTC.

This clone was detected a few times. The chain is built from TRBV5-1 and TRBJ1-6; 9 nucleotides align to TRBD1. Germline lookup yields CDR1 SGHRS and CDR2 YFSETQ. V gave up 3 bases and J gave up 12 bases; unmatched junction bases: 4. The CDR3 runs to 13 residues. CDR3 loop: CASSYGQGLPLHF. The CDR3 coding sequence is TGCGCCAGCAGCTACGGACAGGGGTTACCCCTCCACTTT.

The chain uses TRBV19 and TRBJ1-5; TRBD1 is a possible D gene (5 bases). The CDR3 contains 15 residues. In germline, CDR1 is LNHDA, CDR2 SQIVND (reference sequence). The V gene lost 5 bases and the J gene lost 4 bases, with 15 bases spanning the gap. CDR3 residues: CASSYDRIPNQPQHF. The CDR3, as DNA: TGTGCCAGTAGTTACGACAGAATCCCTAATCAGCCCCAGCATTTT.

The genes are TRBV27 and TRBJ2-1; D remains unclear. V shed 5 bases and J shed 15 bases, with 14 bases lying between them. The CDR3 is 11 amino acids. Germline CDR1 reads MNHEY; CDR2 reads SMNVEV (reference sequence). The CDR3: CASSGGVLWFF. As DNA, the CDR3 is TGTGCCAGCAGTGGCGGAGTACTTTGGTTCTTC.

Of note for this clone: Other DNA sequences of this sample code for an identical CDR3. The rearrangement uses TRBV28 and TRBJ2-1; 9 nucleotides agree with TRBD1. This CDR3 has 15 residues. V lost 3 bases, J lost 5 bases, and 5 bases stayed unmatched. CDR1 is MDHEN and CDR2 is SYDVKM in the germline V gene. This CDR3 is CASSFPGTGNNEQFF. As DNA, the CDR3 is TGTGCCAGCAGTTTTCCGGGGACAGGGAACAATGAGCAGTTCTTC.

The V and J genes are TRBV3-1 (or the pseudogene TRBV3-2) and TRBJ1-2; D is undetermined. The CDR3 extends over 13 amino acids. The germline gives CDR1 LGHDT, CDR2 YNNKEL (reference sequence). Trimming stripped 8 bases from V and 6 bases from J, with 16 bases between. CDR3: CASSPLGRDGYTF. The CDR3 DNA reads TGTGCCAGCTCTCCCCTCGGGCGGGATGGCTACACCTTC.

The chain recombines TRBV25-1 with TRBJ1-6, with 8 bases aligning to TRBD1. Germline CDR1 reads MGHDK; CDR2 reads SYGVNS. CDR3 size: 14 residues. The J segment lost 6 bases and the V segment lost 7 bases, leaving 5 bases of the junction unmatched. CDR3 sequence (DNA): TGTGCCAGCAAGCCGGGACAGGCTAATTCACCCCTCCACTTT. Translated: CASKPGQANSPLHF.

V is TRBV19 and J is TRBJ1-4; tentatively, D is TRBD1 (5 bases). CDR1 is LNHDA, CDR2 SQIVND, per germline (reference sequence). Between the trimmed V and J ends, which lost 8 bases and 0 bases, there was a span of 10 bases. This CDR3 is 14 amino acids long. DNA for the CDR3: TGTGCCAGTTGGCAGGGTTCAACTAATGAAAAACTGTTTTTT. This encodes CASWQGSTNEKLFF.

This rearrangement joins TRBV18 to TRBJ2-7; no clear D gene. The CDR3 has 16 residues. Between the trimmed V and J ends, which lost 1 base and 4 bases, there was a span of 17 bases. From germline, CDR1 is KGHSH and CDR2 LQKENI. CDR3 in DNA: TGTGCCAGCTCACCACGAGGCGACGCGGCGGAATACGAGCAGTACTTC. This encodes CASSPRGDAAEYEQYF.